This TCR beta chain is drawn from a study of molecular identifiers for immune sequencing clone quantification. Study conclusions and caveats: Even with 800,000 to 1,000,000 naive cells present, spiked Jurkat TCR RNA from one cell was reportedly detectable.

CDR1 and CDR2 from the germline V gene are SEHNR and FQNEAQ (reference sequence). J gave up 5 bases and V 3 bases, and 7 bases lay outside the gene matches. The CDR3 is 15 amino acids. This clonotype was seen ten or more times. Antigen specificity is unknown. MiXCR, applied by TCRdb to the PCR reads, yields one record per CDR3 protein. The sample holds around 89,000 distinct CDR3 sequences, around 17% seen once. This TCR was recovered from a human donor in good health. Some libraries in this study had Jurkat cell RNA spiked in. This chain uses TRBV7-9 with TRBJ2-7; 10 bases align to TRBD1. Sample: naive CD8+ T cells from blood, with Jurkat cell RNA spiked in. Specified subset: FACS-sorted CD8+CD4-CCR7+CD45RA+ naive T cells. DNA for the CDR3: TGTGCCAGCAGCTTTCTCAGGACAGGGGGTGACGAGCAGTACTTC. The encoded protein is CASSFLRTGGDEQYF.